Below, 32 T cell receptor beta chains from the same sample are listed, as sequenced in a study of blood T cell repertoires in COVID-19. Measured with immunoSEQ multiplex PCR; TCRdb has only the in-frame clones, and not every one. Here the sample spans about 29,000 clones, approximately 87% being singletons. Sequenced sample: peripheral blood. These receptors originate from a human donor with active COVID-19. The donor label of this sample is uncertain.

This clone was seen a single time. V is TRBV5-1 and J is TRBJ1-4; D remains unclear. The CDR3 has 14 residues. The V end was cut by 4 bases, the J end by 8 bases, with 15 bases between. Germline V gives CDR1 SGHRS, CDR2 YFSETQ. The CDR3 here is CASSDYTGGEKLFF. The CDR3, as DNA: TGCGCCAGCAGCGATTACACGGGTGGGGAAAAACTGTTTTTT.

This chain uses TRBV4-2 with TRBJ2-7; 10 bases are shared with TRBD2. CDR1 is LGHNA and CDR2 is YNFKEQ in the germline V gene. Unmatched junction bases numbered 7, after V lost 0 bases and J lost 5 bases. The CDR3 has 16 amino acids. CDR3 coding DNA: TGTGCCAGCAGCCAAGACCCCAGCGGGGGGGCCAACGAGCAGTACTTC. It codes for CASSQDPSGGANEQYF.

The chain is built from TRBV6-1 and TRBJ2-7; a weak D match, TRBD1 (5 bases). This CDR3 contains 15 residues. V lost 2 bases, J lost 6 bases, and 17 bases lay in between. Germline CDR1 MNHNS, CDR2 SASEGT. The DNA for the CDR3 is TGTGCCAGCAGTGAAAGGGGCAGGGTGCAGGGCGAGCAGTACTTC. Translating it yields CASSERGRVQGEQYF.

The V gene is TRBV9, the J gene TRBJ2-2, with D tentatively TRBD1 (6 bases). V was clipped by 4 bases and J by 7 bases, with 20 bases between them. The CDR3 is made up of 16 amino acids. CDR1 SGDLS and CDR2 YYNGEE come from the germline V gene. Here the CDR3 DNA reads TGTGCCAGCAGCCCCAACCTTTGGGGGCGGAACGGGGAGCTGTTTTTT. Translated: CASSPNLWGRNGELFF.

The V gene is TRBV6-6, the J gene TRBJ2-6; TRBD1 might be the D (5 bases). The V end was cut by 4 bases, the J end by 4 bases, with 11 bases between. Germline V gene sequence: CDR1 MNHNY, CDR2 SVGAGI (reference sequence). This CDR3 comprises 15 residues. Here the CDR3 reads CASSLGVSGANVLTF. As DNA, the CDR3 is TGTGCCAGCAGTTTAGGGGTTAGCGGGGCCAACGTCCTGACTTTC.

The CDR3 DNA follows: TGTGCCAGCGCGAGGGCCTCCAATGAGCAGTTCTTC. Protein: CASARASNEQFF. V is TRBV6-5 and J is TRBJ2-1, with a possible D match to TRBD2 (5 bases). Germline CDR1 MNHEY, CDR2 SVGAGI. Trimming stripped 8 bases from V and 6 bases from J, with 11 bases between. This CDR3 is 12 amino acids long.

For the CDR3, the DNA is TGTGCCAGCAGTCAACTCGGGACAGGGAATCAGCCCCAGCATTTT. Protein sequence: CASSQLGTGNQPQHF. V usage is TRBV3-1 (or the pseudogene TRBV3-2) and J usage is TRBJ1-5; TRBD1 matches at 9 bases. The germline V gene has CDR1 LGHDT and CDR2 YNNKEL (reference sequence). CDR3 size: 15 residues. V lost 6 bases to trimming and J lost 4 bases; unmatched junction nucleotides: 7.

This rearrangement joins TRBV3-1 (or the pseudogene TRBV3-2) to TRBJ1-3; 11 bases map to TRBD1. V lost 4 bases to trimming and J lost 8 bases; unmatched junction nucleotides: 10. CDR1 and CDR2 from the germline V gene are LGHDT and YNNKEL (reference sequence). This CDR3 spans 16 amino acids. CDR3: CASSLWDRGFGDTIYF. As DNA, the CDR3 is TGTGCCAGCAGCCTATGGGACAGGGGGTTCGGGGACACCATATATTTT.

As DNA, the CDR3 is TGTGCCAGCAGAGCTAACGTAATGAGCGGGGGCCCGGGGGGAAACATTCAGTACTTC. Translated: CASRANVMSGGPGGNIQYF. This rearrangement joins TRBV13 to TRBJ2-4; 8 nucleotides agree with TRBD2. The CDR3 has 19 amino acids. From germline, CDR1 is PRHDT and CDR2 FYEKMQ (reference sequence). With V trimmed by 6 bases and J by 6 bases, 22 bases remained unmatched.

CDR3 sequence (DNA): TGTGCCTGGTCAGAGGACAGGGGCAAGTACGAGCAGTACTTC. This codes for CAWSEDRGKYEQYF. This chain connects TRBV30 to TRBJ2-7; the match to TRBD1 covers 9 bases. Germline CDR1 reads GTSNPN; CDR2 reads SVGIG (reference sequence). The CDR3 runs to 14 residues. Trimming cost V 5 bases and J 4 bases; bases outside gene matches: 9.

The chain has TRBV4-3 and TRBJ2-5, with 7 bases aligning to TRBD2. The CDR3 totals 13 residues. Germline CDR1 is LGHNA and CDR2 is YSLEER. V lost 4 bases and J lost 1; bases outside the gene matches: 0. CDR3 bases: TGCGCCAGCAGCCCTAGCGGCCAAGAGACCCAGTACTTC. Protein sequence: CASSPSGQETQYF.

The table lists this clone with a count of one. The rearrangement links TRBV2 to TRBJ1-5; D is perhaps TRBD1 (5 bases). This CDR3 contains 15 residues. V lost 8 bases and J 0 bases, leaving 14 bases between the germline ends. The germline gives CDR1 SNHLY, CDR2 FYNNEI. The CDR3 DNA is TGTGCCAGCCGGAGGGGAGGGTATAGCAATCAGCCCCAGCATTTT. This sequence encodes CASRRGGYSNQPQHF.

The chain is built from TRBV5-4 and TRBJ2-3, with 8 bases that match TRBD2. Germline CDR1 and CDR2: SGHNT and YYREEE (reference sequence). The CDR3 loop spans 14 amino acids. CDR3 sequence reads: CSKPGGGCTDTQYF. In nucleotides, the CDR3 is TGTTCTAAACCGGGGGGGGGATGCACAGATACGCAGTATTTT. Filled out from reference TRBV5-4 and TRBJ2-3, the complete variable domain reads ETGVTQSPTHLIKTRGQQVTLRCSSQSGHNTVSWYQQALGQGPQFIFQYYREEENGRGNFPPRFSGLQFPNYSSELNVNALELDDSALYLCSKPGGGCTDTQYFGPGTRLTVL.

This chain joins TRBV6-4 and TRBJ1-6, with D perhaps matching TRBD1 (5 bases). This CDR3 has 15 residues. V was clipped by 3 bases and J by 9 bases, with 15 bases between them. The germline CDR1 and CDR2 sequences are MRHNA and SNTAGT. The CDR3 here is CASSESGYGGSPLHF. CDR3 in DNA: TGTGCCAGCAGTGAATCAGGGTATGGCGGTTCACCCCTCCACTTT.

The rearrangement uses TRBV19 and TRBJ2-1; 15 bases match TRBD2. The CDR3 runs to 20 residues. The junction had 18 bases not matched to a gene; V was cut back by 5 bases and J by 7 bases. The germline V gene encodes CDR1 LNHDA and CDR2 SQIVND (reference sequence). Here the CDR3 DNA reads TGTGCCAGTAGTCCCGAGGGACTAGCGGGAGGTTCAGGGCGGGGAAATGAGCAGTTCTTC. Translating it yields CASSPEGLAGGSGRGNEQFF.

The chain combines TRBV30 with TRBJ1-1; no firm D call. The germline V gene encodes CDR1 GTSNPN and CDR2 SVGIG (reference sequence). The V gene lost 0 bases and the J gene lost 0 bases, with 11 bases spanning the gap. The CDR3 is 15 amino acids. This CDR3 reads CAWSVVSGMNTEAFF. CDR3 bases: TGTGCCTGGAGTGTAGTATCGGGGATGAACACTGAAGCTTTCTTT.

The genes are TRBV4-1 and TRBJ2-7; TRBD2 agrees at 7 bases. The trim removed 1 base at V and 5 bases at J, leaving 5 bases unmatched. This CDR3 spans 14 amino acids. The germline gives CDR1 MGHRA, CDR2 YSYEKL. CDR3 coding DNA: TGCGCCAGCAGCCAAGTGGGGGGGTTCGACGAGCAGTACTTC. It is translated as CASSQVGGFDEQYF.

The chain employs TRBV2 and TRBJ2-5, with 14 bases fitting TRBD2. Losses at the gene ends were 0 bases for V and 5 bases for J; bases not matched to a gene: 5. The V gene's germline CDR1 is SNHLY and CDR2 FYNNEI. The CDR3 totals 17 residues. The CDR3 region is CASSEAGTSGSGETQYF. CDR3 sequence (DNA): TGTGCCAGCAGTGAAGCCGGGACTAGCGGGAGTGGCGAGACCCAGTACTTC.

The genes are TRBV3-1 (or the pseudogene TRBV3-2) and TRBJ2-3; 11 nucleotides align to TRBD2. Looked up from germline, CDR1 is LGHDT and CDR2 is YNNKEL (reference sequence). CDR3 length equals 17 residues. Trimming cost V 1 base and J 2 bases; bases outside gene matches: 5. The CDR3 here is CASSQVAGGLFTDTQYF. CDR3 bases: TGTGCCAGCAGCCAAGTAGCGGGGGGGCTATTCACAGATACGCAGTATTTT.

This clone was observed a handful of times. CDR3 in DNA: TGTGCCAGCAGTTCTGGTGACTTCTCCTACGAGCAGTACTTC. Its protein is CASSSGDFSYEQYF. The chain carries TRBV6-2 or TRBV6-3 and TRBJ2-7, with no clear D. The CDR3 loop spans 14 amino acids. The germline V gene encodes CDR1 MNHEY and CDR2 SVGEGT. Trimming took 4 bases from V and 0 from J, leaving 10 bases between them.

This chain connects TRBV9 to TRBJ2-7; D remains ambiguous. CDR3 length: 13 amino acids. V was shortened by 2 bases and J by 4 bases, with 10 bases between the two germline ends. Germline V CDR1 and CDR2: SGDLS, YYNGEE. CDR3 coding DNA: TGTGCCAGCAGCGTCCAACCCACATACGAGCAGTACTTC. Translating gives CASSVQPTYEQYF. Full variable domain (rest looked up from reference TRBV9 and TRBJ2-7): DSGVTQTPKHLITATGQRVTLRCSPRSGDLSVYWYQQSLDQGLQFLIQYYNGEERAKGNILERFSAQQFPDLHSELNLSSLELGDSALYFCASSVQPTYEQYFGPGTRLTVT.

The genes are TRBV11-2 and TRBJ1-2, with D hard to call. The CDR3 has 15 amino acids. The germline V and J ends were trimmed by 1 base and 3 bases, with 12 bases remaining between them. The germline V gene has CDR1 SGHAT and CDR2 FQNNGV. The CDR3 nucleotides read TGTGCCAGCAGCTTAGCCGGGGTCTTTTACTATGGCTACACCTTC. The encoded protein is CASSLAGVFYYGYTF.

The chain combines TRBV6-4 with TRBJ2-3; perhaps TRBD2 as D (6 bases). The germline CDR1 and CDR2 sequences are MRHNA and SNTAGT. The CDR3 runs to 15 residues. V shed 0 bases and J shed 5 bases, with 12 bases lying between them. CDR3 sequence: CASSDSFQEGDTQYF. CDR3 nucleotides: TGTGCCAGCAGTGACTCGTTCCAGGAGGGAGATACGCAGTATTTT.

The rearrangement joins TRBV5-1 to TRBJ2-5, with D unclear. CDR3 length: 12 residues. V lost 4 bases and J 2 bases, leaving 6 bases between the germline ends. Germline CDR1 reads SGHRS; CDR2 reads YFSETQ. The CDR3 coding sequence is TGCGCCAGCAGCCTGACTCAAGAGACCCAGTACTTC. Amino acids: CASSLTQETQYF.

The gene calls are TRBV3-1 (or the pseudogene TRBV3-2) and TRBJ2-7; 9 nucleotides match TRBD1. J was trimmed by 3 bases and V by 1 base; bases with no gene match: 1. Per the germline V gene, CDR1 is LGHDT and CDR2 is YNNKEL (reference sequence). The CDR3 sequence is 14 residues long. CDR3 sequence (DNA): TGTGCCAGCAGCCAAGCGACAGGGGGCTACGAGCAGTACTTC. Translating it yields CASSQATGGYEQYF.

The chain couples TRBV5-4 to TRBJ1-1, with D perhaps matching TRBD1 (6 bases). The germline V gene has CDR1 SGHNT and CDR2 YYREEE (reference sequence). The CDR3 runs 15 residues. V lost 4 bases and J 0 bases, leaving 13 bases between the germline ends. The CDR3 coding sequence is TGTGCCAGCAGCGTTCAGGGGTTAATGAACACTGAAGCTTTCTTT. This gives the protein CASSVQGLMNTEAFF.

The rearrangement joins TRBV5-8 to TRBJ2-7; no clear D gene. Germline V gives CDR1 SGHTS, CDR2 YDEGEE. Trimming removed 4 bases from V and 1 base from J, with 18 bases in between. The CDR3 consists of 16 residues. The CDR3 reads CASSPRVATSSYEQYF. The CDR3, as DNA: TGTGCCAGCAGCCCCCGGGTGGCCACTTCATCCTACGAGCAGTACTTC.

Only one count was recorded for this clone. The rearrangement uses TRBV4-1 and TRBJ2-3; 10 nucleotides line up with TRBD2. Losses at the gene ends were 4 bases for V and 2 bases for J; bases not matched to a gene: 3. This CDR3 contains 15 residues. CDR1 is MGHRA, CDR2 YSYEKL, per germline. DNA of the CDR3: TGCGCCAGCAGCCCAGCGGGGGGGCCCACAGATACGCAGTATTTT. It is translated as CASSPAGGPTDTQYF.

The chain combines TRBV19 with TRBJ1-3; TRBD1 might be the D (6 bases). V was trimmed by 4 bases and J by 3 bases, leaving 19 bases between them. This CDR3 is 17 amino acids long. Germline V lookup: CDR1 LNHDA, CDR2 SQIVND (reference sequence). CDR3 sequence: CASSTDQQGLSGNTIYF. CDR3 nucleotide sequence: TGTGCCAGTAGTACCGACCAACAGGGTCTAAGTGGAAACACCATATATTTT.

The V gene is TRBV5-5, the J gene TRBJ1-2, with D possibly matching TRBD1 (6 bases). The CDR3 runs 17 residues. Trimming pared 0 bases from V and 0 bases from J, leaving 15 bases between. CDR1 and CDR2 (germline): SGHKS, YYEKEE (reference sequence). CDR3 coding DNA: TGTGCCAGCAGCTTGGGGATACAGGGAGCCACTAACTATGGCTACACCTTC. It is translated as CASSLGIQGATNYGYTF.

This chain connects TRBV5-1 to TRBJ2-3; 12 bases are a match to TRBD2. Looked up from germline, CDR1 is SGHRS and CDR2 is YFSETQ. CDR3 length: 16 residues. V was clipped by 0 bases and J by 2 bases; unmatched bases: 1. CDR3 DNA: TGCGCCAGCAGCTTGGGACTAGCGGGGGCCACAGATACGCAGTATTTT. Protein sequence: CASSLGLAGATDTQYF.

The V call is TRBV7-9, the J call TRBJ1-2; D gene unclear. Germline-derived CDR1 and CDR2 are SEHNR and FQNEAQ (reference sequence). V dropped 6 bases and J dropped 4 bases, with 15 bases sitting between them. CDR3 length equals 14 residues. This CDR3 reads CASSKAQVIYGYTF. In DNA, the CDR3 is TGTGCCAGCAGTAAGGCCCAGGTCATCTATGGCTACACCTTC. Full variable domain (missing parts from reference TRBV7-9 and TRBJ1-2): DTGVSQNPRHKITKRGQNVTFRCDPISEHNRLYWYRQTLGQGPEFLTYFQNEAQLEKSRLLSDRFSAERPKGSFSTLEIQRTEQGDSAMYLCASSKAQVIYGYTFGSGTRLTVV.